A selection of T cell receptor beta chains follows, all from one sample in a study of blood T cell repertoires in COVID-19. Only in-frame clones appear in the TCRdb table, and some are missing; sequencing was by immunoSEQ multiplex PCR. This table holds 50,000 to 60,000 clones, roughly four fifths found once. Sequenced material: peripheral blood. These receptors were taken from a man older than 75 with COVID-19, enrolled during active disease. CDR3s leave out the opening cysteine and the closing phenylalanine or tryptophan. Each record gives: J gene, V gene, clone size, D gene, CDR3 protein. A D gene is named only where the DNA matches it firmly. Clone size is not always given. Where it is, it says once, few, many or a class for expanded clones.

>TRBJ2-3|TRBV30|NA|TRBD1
AWRRQGAPTDTQY
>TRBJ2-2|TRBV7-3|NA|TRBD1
ASSATGGFTGELF
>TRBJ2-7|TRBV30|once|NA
AWSPAQRSYEQY
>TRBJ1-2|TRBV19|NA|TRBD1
ASSIPGQGSWGYT
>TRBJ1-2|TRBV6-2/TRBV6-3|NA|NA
ASSRPDRFYT
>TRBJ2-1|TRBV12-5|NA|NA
ASGFGFGSRNEQF
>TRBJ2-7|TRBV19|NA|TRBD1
ASSIRSGTGDPYEQY
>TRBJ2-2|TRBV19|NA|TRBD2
ASSPPTGGFTGELF
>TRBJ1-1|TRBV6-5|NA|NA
ASKIEMNTEAF
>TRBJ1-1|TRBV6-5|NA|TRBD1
ASRIPGQANTEAF
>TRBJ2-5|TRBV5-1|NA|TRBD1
ASSYADRGRQETQY
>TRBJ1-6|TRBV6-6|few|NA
ASSYSQAENSPLH
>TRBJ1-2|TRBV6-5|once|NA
ASSYYGAGGYT
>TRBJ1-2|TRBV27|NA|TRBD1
ASSSSGTANYGYT
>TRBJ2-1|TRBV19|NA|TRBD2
ASSPFSGSSYNEQF
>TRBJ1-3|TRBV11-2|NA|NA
ASSLRRARSGNTIY
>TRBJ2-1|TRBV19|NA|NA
ASALRRVQSSYNEQF
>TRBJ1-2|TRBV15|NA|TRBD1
ATSRDPRDSPGGYT
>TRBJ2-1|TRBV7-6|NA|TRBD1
ASSSRAGTAINEQF
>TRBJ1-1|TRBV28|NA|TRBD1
ASSTPSRAGQGSEAF
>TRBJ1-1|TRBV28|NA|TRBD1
ASSFPRQGNAEAF
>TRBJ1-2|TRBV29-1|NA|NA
SVVASDQGYT